This T cell receptor beta chain was sequenced in a study of HIV-infected patients and healthy controls. Study summary: All patients had undetectable virus after a further year of therapy, most of the 16 by the second bleed. Study-level findings and limits: Healthy control repertoires had roughly threefold more distinct CDR3s than untreated HIV+ repertoires, and higher Shannon diversity.

All unsorted peripheral T cells were captured because whole blood was used without fractionation. There are a few counts of this clonotype. Its antigen is still unknown. Germline values: CDR1 SGHDN, CDR2 FVKESK. V was pared by 4 bases and J by 1 base, with 4 bases between. CDR3 length: 12 residues. 500 ng RNA was reverse transcribed with alpha and beta constant-region primers. Alpha and beta chain libraries were made separately by chain-specific third strand synthesis with multiplexing indices. The cDNA received a 5' RACE adapter containing a random hexamer plus an SP2 sequencing primer site. TCRdb independently ran MiXCR on the 5' RACE reads; one entry per CDR3 protein. The sample lists fewer than 6,500 distinct CDR3 sequences, approximately 11% occurring once.

V is TRBV14 and J is TRBJ2-5, with D hard to call. Sequencing used blood, obtained before antiretroviral therapy. The TCR was taken from an adult with HIV infection. The CDR3 nucleotides read TGTGCCAGCAGCCGATTCCAAGAGACCCAGTACTTC. Translated, it gives CASSRFQETQYF.